The present T cell receptor beta chain was sequenced within a study of T cells after posttransplantation cyclophosphamide. Whole-study findings and limits: After PTCy, TRB diversity resembled that of CNI/methotrexate controls. Later blood repertoires were often dominated by clones from the donor CD8+ memory compartment.

This clone has at least ten counts. Its antigen is undetermined. The related graft donor's blood sample was taken on the day of bone marrow donation. Assay used: immunoSEQ multiplex PCR; TCRdb lists only in-frame clones, some missing. The sample was found to contain 41,000 or so clones, and every one recurs. This clonotype originated in a man younger than 40 in good health and a related stem cell transplant donor. The sequenced sample consisted of PBMCs.

This CDR3 is CSALDRGKLFF. DNA for the CDR3: TGCAGTGCCCTAGACAGGGGAAAACTGTTTTTT. J is TRBJ1-4 and V is TRBV20-1; TRBD1 matches 8 bases. V was clipped by 6 bases and J by 10 bases; unmatched bases: 4. This CDR3 has 11 residues. Germline assignment: CDR1 DFQATT and CDR2 SNEGSKA (reference sequence).